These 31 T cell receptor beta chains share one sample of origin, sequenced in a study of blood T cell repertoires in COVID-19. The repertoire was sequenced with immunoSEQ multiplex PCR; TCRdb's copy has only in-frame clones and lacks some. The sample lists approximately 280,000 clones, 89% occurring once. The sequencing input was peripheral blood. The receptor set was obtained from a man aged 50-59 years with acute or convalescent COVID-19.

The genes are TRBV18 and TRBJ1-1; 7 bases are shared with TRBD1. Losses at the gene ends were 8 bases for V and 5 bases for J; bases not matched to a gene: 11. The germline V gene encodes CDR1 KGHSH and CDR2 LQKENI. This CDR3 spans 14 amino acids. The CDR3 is CASSQGEKGTEAFF. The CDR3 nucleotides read TGTGCCAGCAGCCAGGGGGAGAAGGGGACTGAAGCTTTCTTT.

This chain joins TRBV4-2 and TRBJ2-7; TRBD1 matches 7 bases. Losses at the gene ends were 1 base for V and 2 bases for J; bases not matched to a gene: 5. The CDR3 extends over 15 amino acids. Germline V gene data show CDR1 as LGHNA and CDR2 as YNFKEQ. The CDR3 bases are TGTGCCAGCAGCCAAGTAGTAGGGACAGCCTACGAGCAGTACTTC. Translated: CASSQVVGTAYEQYF.

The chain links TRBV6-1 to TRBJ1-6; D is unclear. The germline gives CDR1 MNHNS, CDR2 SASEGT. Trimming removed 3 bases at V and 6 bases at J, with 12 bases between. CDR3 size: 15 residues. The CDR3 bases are TGTGCCAGCAGTGATCTCAACAGTGGTAATTCACCCCTCCACTTT. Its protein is CASSDLNSGNSPLHF.

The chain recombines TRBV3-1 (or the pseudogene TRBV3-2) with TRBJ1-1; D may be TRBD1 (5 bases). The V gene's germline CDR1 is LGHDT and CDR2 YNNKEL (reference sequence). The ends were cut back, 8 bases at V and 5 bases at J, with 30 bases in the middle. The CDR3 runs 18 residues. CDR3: CASDPVAEKSRDGTEAFF. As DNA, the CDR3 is TGTGCCAGCGACCCGGTGGCCGAGAAATCCAGGGATGGGACTGAAGCTTTCTTT.

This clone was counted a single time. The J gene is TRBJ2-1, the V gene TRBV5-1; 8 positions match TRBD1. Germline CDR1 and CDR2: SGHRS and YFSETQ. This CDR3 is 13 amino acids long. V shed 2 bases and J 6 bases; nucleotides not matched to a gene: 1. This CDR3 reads CASSFDRGNEQFF. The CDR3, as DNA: TGCGCCAGCAGCTTTGACAGGGGCAATGAGCAGTTCTTC.

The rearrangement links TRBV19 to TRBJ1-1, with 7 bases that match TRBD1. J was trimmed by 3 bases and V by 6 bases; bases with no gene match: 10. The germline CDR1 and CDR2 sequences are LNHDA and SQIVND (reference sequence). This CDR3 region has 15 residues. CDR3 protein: CASSLDRRSYTEAFF. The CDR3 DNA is TGTGCCAGTAGCCTGGACAGGCGGTCGTACACTGAAGCTTTCTTT. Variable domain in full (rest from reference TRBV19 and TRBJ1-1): DGGITQSPKYLFRKEGQNVTLSCEQNLNHDAMYWYRQDPGQGLRLIYYSQIVNDFQKGDIAEGYSVSREKKESFPLTVTSAQKNPTAFYLCASSLDRRSYTEAFFGQGTRLTVV.

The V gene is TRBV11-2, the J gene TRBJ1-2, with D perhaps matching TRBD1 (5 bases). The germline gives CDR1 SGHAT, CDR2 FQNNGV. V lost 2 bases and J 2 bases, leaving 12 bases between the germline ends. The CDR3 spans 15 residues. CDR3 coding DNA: TGTGCCAGCAGCTTAAAGGTACAGGCGAACTATGGCTACACCTTC. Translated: CASSLKVQANYGYTF.

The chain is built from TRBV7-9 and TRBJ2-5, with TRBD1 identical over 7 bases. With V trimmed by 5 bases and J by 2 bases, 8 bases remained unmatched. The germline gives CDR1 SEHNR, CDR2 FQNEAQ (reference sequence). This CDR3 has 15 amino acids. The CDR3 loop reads CASSTYRDRQETQYF. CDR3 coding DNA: TGTGCCAGCAGCACATACCGGGACAGACAAGAGACCCAGTACTTC.

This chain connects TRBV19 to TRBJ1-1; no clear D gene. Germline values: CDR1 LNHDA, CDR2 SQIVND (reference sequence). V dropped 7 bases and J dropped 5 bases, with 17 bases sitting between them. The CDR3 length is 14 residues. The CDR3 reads CASKKRGGVTEAFF. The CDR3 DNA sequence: TGTGCCAGTAAAAAACGGGGTGGAGTGACTGAAGCTTTCTTT.

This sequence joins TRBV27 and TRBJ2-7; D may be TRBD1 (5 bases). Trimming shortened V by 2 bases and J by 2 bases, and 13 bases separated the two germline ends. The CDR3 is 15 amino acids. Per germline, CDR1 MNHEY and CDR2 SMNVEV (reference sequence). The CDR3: CASSLRAGNTYEQYF. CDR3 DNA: TGTGCCAGCAGTTTAAGGGCAGGGAATACCTACGAGCAGTACTTC.

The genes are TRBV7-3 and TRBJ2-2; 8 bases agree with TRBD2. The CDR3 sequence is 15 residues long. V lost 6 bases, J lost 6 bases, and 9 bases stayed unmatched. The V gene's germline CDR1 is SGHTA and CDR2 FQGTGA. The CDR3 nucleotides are TGTGCCAGCAGTTACGGGACTAGGGTCGCCGGGGAGCTGTTTTTT. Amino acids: CASSYGTRVAGELFF.

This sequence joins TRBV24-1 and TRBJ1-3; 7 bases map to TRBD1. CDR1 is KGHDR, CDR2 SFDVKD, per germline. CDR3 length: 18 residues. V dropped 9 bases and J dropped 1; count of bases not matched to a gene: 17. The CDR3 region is CATAQPEGQLSSGNTIYF. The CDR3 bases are TGTGCCACCGCGCAACCTGAGGGACAGCTGAGTTCTGGAAACACCATATATTTT.

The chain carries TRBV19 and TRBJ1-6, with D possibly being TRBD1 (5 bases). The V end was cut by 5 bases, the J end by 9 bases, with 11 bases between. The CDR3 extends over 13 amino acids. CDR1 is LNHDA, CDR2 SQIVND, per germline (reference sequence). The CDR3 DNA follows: TGTGCCAGTAGTCCCTGGGGCTCTTCACCCCTCCACTTT. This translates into CASSPWGSSPLHF.

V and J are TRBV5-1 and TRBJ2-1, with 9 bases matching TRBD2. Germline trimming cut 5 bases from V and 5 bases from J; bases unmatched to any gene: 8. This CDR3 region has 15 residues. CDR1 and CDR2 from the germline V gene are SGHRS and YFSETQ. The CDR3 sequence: CASRFSGGINNEQFF. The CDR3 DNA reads TGCGCCAGCAGGTTTAGCGGGGGCATAAACAATGAGCAGTTCTTC. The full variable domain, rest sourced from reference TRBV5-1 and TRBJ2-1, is KAGVTQTPRYLIKTRGQQVTLSCSPISGHRSVSWYQQTPGQGLQFLFEYFSETQRNKGNFPGRFSGRQFSNSRSEMNVSTLELGDSALYLCASRFSGGINNEQFFGPGTRLTVL.

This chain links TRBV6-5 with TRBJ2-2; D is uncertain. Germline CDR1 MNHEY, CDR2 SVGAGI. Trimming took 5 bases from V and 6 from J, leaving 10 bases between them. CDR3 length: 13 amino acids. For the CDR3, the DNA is TGTGCCAGCAGTCCTCCCGCAGCCGGGGAGCTGTTTTTT. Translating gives CASSPPAAGELFF.

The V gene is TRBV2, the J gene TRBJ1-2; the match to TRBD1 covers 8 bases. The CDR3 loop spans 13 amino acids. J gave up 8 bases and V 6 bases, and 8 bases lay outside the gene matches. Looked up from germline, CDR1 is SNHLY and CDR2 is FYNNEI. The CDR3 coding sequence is TGTGCCAGCAGCCGGGACAGGTTGAGAGGCTACACCTTC. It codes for CASSRDRLRGYTF.

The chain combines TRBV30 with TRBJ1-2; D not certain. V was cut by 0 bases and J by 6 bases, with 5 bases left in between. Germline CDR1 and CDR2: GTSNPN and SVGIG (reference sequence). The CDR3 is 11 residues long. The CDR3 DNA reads TGTGCCTGGAGTGTGTTAGATGGCTACACCTTC. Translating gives CAWSVLDGYTF.

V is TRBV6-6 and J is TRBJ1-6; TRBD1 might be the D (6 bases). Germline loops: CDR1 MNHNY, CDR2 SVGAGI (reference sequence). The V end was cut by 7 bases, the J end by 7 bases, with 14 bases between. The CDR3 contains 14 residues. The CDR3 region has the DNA TGTGCCAGCACCCCCGGGACATCGAATTCACCCCTCCACTTT. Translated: CASTPGTSNSPLHF.

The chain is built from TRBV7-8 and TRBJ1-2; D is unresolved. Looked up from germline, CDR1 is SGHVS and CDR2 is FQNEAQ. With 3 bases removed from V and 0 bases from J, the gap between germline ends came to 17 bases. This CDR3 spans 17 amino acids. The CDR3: CASSLIVTAHANYGYTF. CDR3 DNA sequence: TGTGCCAGCAGCTTGATTGTCACAGCCCATGCTAACTATGGCTACACCTTC.

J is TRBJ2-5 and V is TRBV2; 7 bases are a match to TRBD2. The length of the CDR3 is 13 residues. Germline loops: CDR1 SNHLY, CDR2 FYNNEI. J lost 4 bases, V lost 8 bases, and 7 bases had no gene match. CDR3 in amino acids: CASGTGGTETQYF. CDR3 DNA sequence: TGTGCCAGCGGCACGGGGGGAACAGAGACCCAGTACTTC.

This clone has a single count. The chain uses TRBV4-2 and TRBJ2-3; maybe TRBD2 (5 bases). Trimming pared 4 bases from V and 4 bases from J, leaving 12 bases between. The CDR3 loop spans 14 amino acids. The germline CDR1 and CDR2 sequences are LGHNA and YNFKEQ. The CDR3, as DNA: TGTGCCAGCAGCCTCGGACTGGGATCAGATACGCAGTATTTT. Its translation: CASSLGLGSDTQYF.

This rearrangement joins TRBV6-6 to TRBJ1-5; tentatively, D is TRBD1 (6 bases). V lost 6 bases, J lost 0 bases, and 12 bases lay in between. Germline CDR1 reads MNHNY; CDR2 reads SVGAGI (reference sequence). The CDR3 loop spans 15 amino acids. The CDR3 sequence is CASSLGQYSNQPQHF. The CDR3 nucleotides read TGTGCCAGCAGCCTTGGACAGTATAGCAATCAGCCCCAGCATTTT.

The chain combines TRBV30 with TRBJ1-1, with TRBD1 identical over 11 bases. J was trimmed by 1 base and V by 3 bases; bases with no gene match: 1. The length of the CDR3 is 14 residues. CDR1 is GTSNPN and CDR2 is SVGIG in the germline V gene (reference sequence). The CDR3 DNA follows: TGTGCCTGGAGGGGACAGGGGGGGAACACTGAAGCTTTCTTT. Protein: CAWRGQGGNTEAFF.

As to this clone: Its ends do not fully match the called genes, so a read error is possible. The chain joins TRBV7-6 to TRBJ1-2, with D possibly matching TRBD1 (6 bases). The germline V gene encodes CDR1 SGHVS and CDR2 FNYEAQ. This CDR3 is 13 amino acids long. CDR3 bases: TGTGCCAGCAGCCCACCGACAGGACCAAGTTACAACTTC. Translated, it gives CASSPPTGPSYNF.

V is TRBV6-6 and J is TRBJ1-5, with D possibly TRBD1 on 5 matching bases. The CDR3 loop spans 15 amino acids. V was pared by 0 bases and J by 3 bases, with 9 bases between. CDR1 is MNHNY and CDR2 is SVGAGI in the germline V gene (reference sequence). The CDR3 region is CASSYSGHNNQPQHF. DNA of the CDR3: TGTGCCAGCAGTTACTCCGGACACAACAATCAGCCCCAGCATTTT.

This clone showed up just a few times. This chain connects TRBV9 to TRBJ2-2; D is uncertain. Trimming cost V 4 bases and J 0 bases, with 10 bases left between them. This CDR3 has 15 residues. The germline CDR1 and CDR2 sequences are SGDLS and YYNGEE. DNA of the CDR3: TGTGCCAGCAGCCGCGAAAGCGCGAACACCGGGGAGCTGTTTTTT. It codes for CASSRESANTGELFF.

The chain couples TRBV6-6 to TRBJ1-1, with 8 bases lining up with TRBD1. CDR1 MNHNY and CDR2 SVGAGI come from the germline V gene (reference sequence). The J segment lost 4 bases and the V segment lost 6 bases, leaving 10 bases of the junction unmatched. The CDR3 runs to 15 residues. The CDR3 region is CASSPDRGGGTEAFF. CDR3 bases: TGTGCCAGCAGCCCCGACAGGGGCGGAGGCACTGAAGCTTTCTTT.

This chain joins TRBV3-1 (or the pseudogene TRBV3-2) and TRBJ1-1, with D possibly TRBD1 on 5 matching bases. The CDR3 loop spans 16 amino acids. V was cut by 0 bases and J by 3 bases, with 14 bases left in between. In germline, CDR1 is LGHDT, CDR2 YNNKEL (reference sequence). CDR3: CASSQDGRGKDTEAFF. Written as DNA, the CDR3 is TGTGCCAGCAGCCAAGATGGTAGGGGAAAAGACACTGAAGCTTTCTTT.

In nucleotides, the CDR3 is TGTGCCAGCGGACTAGCGGGGGCTCAAGAGACCCAGTACTTC. It translates to CASGLAGAQETQYF. The rearrangement joins TRBV6-5 to TRBJ2-5; 13 nucleotides agree with TRBD2. Germline values: CDR1 MNHEY, CDR2 SVGAGI. V dropped 8 bases and J dropped 2; count of bases not matched to a gene: 2. CDR3 length: 14 amino acids.

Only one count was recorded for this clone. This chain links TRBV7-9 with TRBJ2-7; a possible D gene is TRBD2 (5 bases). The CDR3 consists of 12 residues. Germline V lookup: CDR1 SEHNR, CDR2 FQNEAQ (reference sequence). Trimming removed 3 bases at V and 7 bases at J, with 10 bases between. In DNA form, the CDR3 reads TGTGCCAGCAGCTTGAGGGTCGGGGAGCAGTACTTC. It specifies CASSLRVGEQYF.

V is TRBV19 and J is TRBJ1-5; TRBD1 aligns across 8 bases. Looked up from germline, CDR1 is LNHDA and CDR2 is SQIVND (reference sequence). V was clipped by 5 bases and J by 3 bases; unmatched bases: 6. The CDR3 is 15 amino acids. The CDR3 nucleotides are TGTGCCAGTAGTGTTACCAGGGGGCTCAATCAGCCCCAGCATTTT. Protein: CASSVTRGLNQPQHF.